This TCR beta chain was identified during a study of T cell responses to AZD1222 COVID-19 vaccine listed by TCRdb under 2021. For the study in its entirety: A total of 233 trial participants underwent TCR sequencing, of whom about 200 had received two doses of AZD1222 and some 26 had received two doses of the MenACWY control vaccine. Trial participants were enrolled by age into subgroups of 18-55, 56-69 and 70-plus years, and roughly 160, 29 and 62 TCR-sequenced participants, respectively, were included in these subgroups.

V loses 3 bases of germline sequence and J loses 0 bases, and the interval between the two ends is 5 bases. The germline V gene (reference sequence) gives CDR1 as LNHDA and CDR2 as SQIVND. The CDR3 numbers 14 residues from cysteine through phenylalanine. Only the CDR3 region is kept as DNA, spanning 42 bases read in frame from base 1. The CDR3 regions of human TCRbeta chains were analyzed by immunosequencing. As for the authors' bioinformatics: TCRs in the repertoires were compared against a reference library of SARS-CoV-2-specific TCRs that had been generated with the MIRA antigen-specificity platform. Breadth meant the fraction of unique TCRs that were SARS-CoV-2-associated, whereas depth meant the fraction of total T cells that were SARS-CoV-2-associated. Using the MIRA data, each spike-specific TCR was mapped to the spike region that the TCR reacts to and placed in a CD4 or CD8 class. Log10-transformed breadth and depth values were compared by one-way ANOVA with Sidak's multiple comparisons tests. The table comes from immuneACCESS by way of TCRdb, which keeps in-frame sequences with V and J called. Part of the clones is missing from these tables; in studies checked, under half for an unresolved V gene and the rest for unknown reasons. Clonal size and the V and J genes are those of that table, whereas D and trimming came from the DNA. In this sample the table shows more than 150,000 clones, approximately 89% of which occur a single time. Of the sample, around 3.5% is held by the ten largest clones.

Of note for this clone: Its antigen is not yet known. Nothing much larger sits one base from this clone, and base qualities are not available.

What the study reported, not specific to this receptor: The 56-69-year group was small, and its depth increase did not reach significance, likely because of low power. Because no day 14 peak-response samples were available, the repertoires could be characterized only after the peak T cell response. Only five to seven AZD1222 recipients were SARS-CoV-2 seropositive at baseline, limiting conclusions about previously exposed vaccinees. Vaccine-associated CD4 TCRs spanned the whole spike protein, with dominant responses in regions 160-218 and 743-854. Most participants were white British and females outnumbered males, and the authors suggested that clonal diversity may have been underestimated. Reportedly, almost half of the unique spike-specific TCRs recognized epitopes lying outside the regions that are mutated in the B.1.351 and B.1.1.7 variants. After two AZD1222 doses, both the breadth and the depth of spike-specific TCRs were significantly higher than at day 0 and than in MenACWY recipients.

The time point label here, explained by the study, means: about 28 days (+/-7) after the second vaccine dose. Because spike-specific TCR depth and breadth did not differ between the two schedules, AZD1222 recipients who got a second dose at roughly 4 weeks were pooled with those who got a second dose at roughly 12 weeks. Samples from vaccinated people were obtained from the UK trials COV001 and COV002, which included a single-blind randomized controlled phase 2/3 trial of AZD1222 (ChAdOx1 nCoV-19) in healthy adults. Trial participant PBMC samples were collected at day 0 and day 28 after the second dose for TCRbeta chain sequencing.

The sequencing used peripheral blood, collected 28 days after the second AZD1222 dose. The chain is encoded by TRBV19 joined to TRBJ2-2; a confident D gene designation cannot be given. The receptor comes from an adult who received the AZD1222 COVID-19 vaccine. This receptor carries the CDR3 CASSIGPNTGELFF. Here is the DNA: TGTGCCAGTAGTATTGGACCGAACACCGGGGAGCTGTTTTTT.